The next 32 T cell receptor beta chains were all read from a single sample in a study of lymphopenia after photon versus proton radiotherapy. The method was immunoSEQ multiplex PCR; TCRdb's version includes in-frame clones alone and lacks a portion of them. The sample consists of fewer than 15,000 clones, about 87% of them appearing once. This sample comprised peripheral blood, obtained from a patient treated with photon-based radiotherapy. These receptor sequences come from a man between 60 and 70 years old with pancreatic cancer.

The rearrangement uses TRBV28 and TRBJ2-3; 8 nucleotides line up with TRBD1. Germline lookup yields CDR1 MDHEN and CDR2 SYDVKM. The CDR3 contains 14 residues. Unmatched junction bases numbered 7, after V lost 7 bases and J lost 4 bases. CDR3 protein: CASTKDRAADTQYF. The CDR3 DNA reads as TGTGCCAGCACCAAGGACAGGGCAGCAGATACGCAGTATTTT. The full variable domain, its missing parts supplied by reference TRBV28 and TRBJ2-3, is DVKVTQSSRYLVKRTGEKVFLECVQDMDHENMFWYRQDPGLGLRLIYFSYDVKMKEKGDIPEGYSVSREKKERFSLILESASTNQTSMYLCASTKDRAADTQYFGPGTRLTVL.

The chain uses TRBV11-1 and TRBJ2-1; 13 bases align to TRBD2. The CDR3 length is 17 residues. V shed 1 base, J shed 9 bases, and the junction held 9 bases outside the gene matches. Per germline, CDR1 SGHAT and CDR2 FQDESV (reference sequence). CDR3 sequence: CASSLEGTSGGAGEQFF. The CDR3 DNA reads as TGTGCCAGCAGCTTAGAAGGTACTAGCGGGGGGGCCGGTGAGCAGTTCTTC.

This chain uses TRBV7-8 with TRBJ2-2, with D perhaps matching TRBD1 (5 bases). CDR3 length: 16 amino acids. The germline V and J ends were trimmed by 5 bases and 2 bases, with 15 bases remaining between them. Germline V gene data show CDR1 as SGHVS and CDR2 as FQNEAQ. The CDR3 here is CASSPMGQANTGELFF. The CDR3 nucleotides are TGTGCCAGCAGCCCCATGGGGCAGGCCAACACCGGGGAGCTGTTTTTT.

This chain uses TRBV6-1 with TRBJ1-5; D not certain. Between the trimmed V and J ends, which lost 3 bases and 9 bases, there was a span of 6 bases. This CDR3 spans 11 amino acids. Germline-derived CDR1 and CDR2 are MNHNS and SASEGT. The DNA of the CDR3 is TGTGCCAGCAGTGACGGTCGGCCCCAGCATTTT. Amino acid sequence: CASSDGRPQHF.

The J gene is TRBJ2-1, the V gene TRBV12-5, with D perhaps TRBD2 (5 bases). With 0 bases removed from V and 0 bases from J, the gap between germline ends came to 6 bases. CDR1 is LGHNT, CDR2 FRNRAP, per germline. The CDR3 is made up of 15 amino acids. CDR3 sequence reads: CASGLVGSSYNEQFF. CDR3 coding DNA: TGTGCTAGTGGTTTGGTAGGGAGCTCCTACAATGAGCAGTTCTTC.

The rearrangement links TRBV15 to TRBJ2-3; TRBD1 matches 11 bases. The germline V gene encodes CDR1 LNHNV and CDR2 YYDKDF (reference sequence). The CDR3 is 15 amino acids. J gave up 6 bases and V 6 bases, and 8 bases lay outside the gene matches. This CDR3 reads CATSLGQGDSDTQYF. The CDR3, as DNA: TGTGCCACCAGTTTGGGACAGGGGGATTCGGATACGCAGTATTTT.

J is TRBJ2-1 and V is TRBV29-1; a possible D gene is TRBD1 (5 bases). With 6 bases removed from V and 5 bases from J, the gap between germline ends came to 8 bases. The CDR3 contains 11 residues. From germline, CDR1 is SQVTM and CDR2 ANQGSEA. The CDR3 bases are TGCAGCGTGTCAGGGAACAATGAGCAGTTCTTC. Protein: CSVSGNNEQFF.

The chain carries TRBV1 and TRBJ2-3; the table's D call, TRBD2, has no DNA check behind it. TRBV1 is an annotated pseudogene. CDR3 length: 19 residues. CDR3 residues: CTSSSDWRGGKGATDTQYF. In DNA, the CDR3 is TGCACCAGCAGCTCGGACTGGCGGGGGGGTAAGGGGGCCACAGATACGCAGTATTTT.

The V gene is TRBV6-5, the J gene TRBJ2-7, with 9 bases identical to TRBD1. J gave up 3 bases and V 5 bases, and 8 bases lay outside the gene matches. Germline V gene data show CDR1 as MNHEY and CDR2 as SVGAGI. This CDR3 region has 15 residues. The CDR3 region has the DNA TGTGCCAGCAGTATAGGAGGGACAGGGTACTACGAGCAGTACTTC. It codes for CASSIGGTGYYEQYF.

The chain combines TRBV4-2 with TRBJ2-1, with 10 bases lining up with TRBD2. With V trimmed by 4 bases and J by 10 bases, 13 bases remained unmatched. CDR1 LGHNA and CDR2 YNFKEQ come from the germline V gene. The CDR3 runs to 16 residues. The CDR3: CASSPWSQRGGGEQFF. The CDR3, as DNA: TGTGCCAGCAGCCCCTGGTCCCAGCGGGGGGGAGGGGAGCAGTTCTTC.

V and J are TRBV18 and TRBJ1-1; no reliable D call. The V gene lost 5 bases and the J gene lost 8 bases, with 15 bases spanning the gap. The CDR3 runs 13 residues. Germline V gene lookup returns CDR1 KGHSH and CDR2 LQKENI. CDR3: CASSTPQSQEAFF. The CDR3 DNA follows: TGTGCCAGCTCAACCCCACAGAGTCAAGAAGCTTTCTTT.

V usage is TRBV29-1 and J usage is TRBJ2-2, with 8 bases aligning to TRBD1. The germline V gene encodes CDR1 SQVTM and CDR2 ANQGSEA. The CDR3 is made up of 17 amino acids. With V trimmed by 6 bases and J by 2 bases, 14 bases remained unmatched. The CDR3 DNA follows: TGCAGCGTGGAGGGTCGGTCCGGGACAGGTAACACCGGGGAGCTGTTTTTT. Amino acids: CSVEGRSGTGNTGELFF.

The rearrangement links TRBV5-4 to TRBJ2-7, with D possibly being TRBD1 (6 bases). This CDR3 contains 15 residues. The V and J ends lost 4 bases and 4 bases respectively, with 18 bases between them. Germline lookup yields CDR1 SGHNT and CDR2 YYREEE (reference sequence). The CDR3 region is CASSEDRSSSYEQYF. CDR3 coding DNA: TGTGCCAGCAGCGAAGACAGGAGTTCGAGTTACGAGCAGTACTTC.

The V and J genes are TRBV9 and TRBJ2-3, with a weak D call TRBD1 (7 bases). This CDR3 region has 14 residues. Germline values: CDR1 SGDLS, CDR2 YYNGEE. Trimming shortened V by 3 bases and J by 6 bases, and 14 bases separated the two germline ends. CDR3 region: CASSGGTVPDTQYF. The DNA of the CDR3 is TGTGCCAGCAGCGGCGGGACAGTCCCGGATACGCAGTATTTT.

The V call is TRBV5-1, the J call TRBJ2-7, with 9 bases aligning to TRBD1. This CDR3 is 15 amino acids long. Trimming removed 1 base from V and 3 bases from J; junction bases left unmatched: 5. In germline, CDR1 is SGHRS, CDR2 YFSETQ. CDR3 residues: CASSLSGTGRYEQYF. The CDR3 nucleotides read TGCGCCAGCAGCTTGTCCGGGACAGGGCGCTACGAGCAGTACTTC.

The genes are TRBV7-9 and TRBJ1-1; the D gene is possibly TRBD1 (5 bases). Germline CDR1 reads SEHNR; CDR2 reads FQNEAQ (reference sequence). V lost 7 bases, J lost 0 bases, and 9 bases lay in between. The CDR3 loop spans 13 amino acids. The CDR3 spells CASTGGVNTEAFF. The DNA of the CDR3 is TGTGCCAGCACCGGAGGGGTGAACACTGAAGCTTTCTTT.

The table lists this clone with a count of one. The CDR3 DNA sequence: TGCGCCAGCAGCTCGCAGGGGGCTCATAACTATGGCTACACCTTC. It yields the protein CASSSQGAHNYGYTF. The rearrangement joins TRBV5-1 to TRBJ1-2; 8 nucleotides match TRBD1. The V gene's germline CDR1 is SGHRS and CDR2 YFSETQ. Unmatched junction bases numbered 5, after V lost 3 bases and J lost 1 base. The CDR3 totals 15 residues.

The CDR3 spells CASSPGDSPLHF. The CDR3 region has the DNA TGTGCCAGCAGTCCAGGGGACTCACCCCTCCACTTT. The chain couples TRBV6-5 to TRBJ1-6; a possible D gene is TRBD1 (6 bases). The CDR3 contains 12 residues. CDR1 is MNHEY, CDR2 SVGAGI, per germline. V lost 5 bases and J lost 10, with 9 bases in between.

This rearrangement joins TRBV7-2 to TRBJ1-3; unclear D gene. Trimming pared 5 bases from V and 2 bases from J, leaving 13 bases between. Germline lookup yields CDR1 SGHTA and CDR2 FQGNSA. CDR3 size: 15 residues. CDR3 residues: CASSPDVYPGNTIYF. In nucleotides, the CDR3 is TGTGCCAGCAGCCCCGATGTGTACCCTGGAAACACCATATATTTT.

J is TRBJ1-5 and V is TRBV19; 7 nucleotides align to TRBD1. The CDR3 contains 15 residues. With V trimmed by 2 bases and J by 3 bases, 4 bases remained unmatched. Germline values: CDR1 LNHDA, CDR2 SQIVND (reference sequence). The CDR3 region is CASSILTGVNQPQHF. CDR3 coding DNA: TGTGCCAGTAGTATACTCACAGGGGTCAATCAGCCCCAGCATTTT.

The rearrangement links TRBV6-5 to TRBJ1-6; no firm D call. CDR3 size: 13 residues. Trimming cost V 7 bases and J 9 bases, with 13 bases left between them. Germline V gene sequence: CDR1 MNHEY, CDR2 SVGAGI. As DNA, the CDR3 is TGTGCCAGCAAGGGCGGGGTTAGTTCACCCCTCCACTTT. This gives the protein CASKGGVSSPLHF.

The chain is built from TRBV7-2 and TRBJ2-3; 8 bases agree with TRBD2. Per germline, CDR1 SGHTA and CDR2 FQGNSA. The length of the CDR3 is 15 residues. V lost 2 bases, J lost 4 bases, and 5 bases stayed unmatched. CDR3 protein: CASSLTSGGSDTQYF. The CDR3 nucleotides are TGTGCCAGCAGCTTAACCAGCGGGGGATCAGATACGCAGTATTTT.

V usage is TRBV11-2 and J usage is TRBJ2-5; D possibly matches TRBD1 or TRBD2 (6 bases each). Trimming left V 5 bases short and J 0 bases short, with 10 bases between. CDR3 length equals 14 residues. CDR1 and CDR2 from the germline V gene are SGHAT and FQNNGV. CDR3: CASSGGTYQETQYF. CDR3 bases: TGTGCCAGCAGCGGGGGGACATACCAAGAGACCCAGTACTTC.

This clone was observed a few times. The chain joins TRBV30 to TRBJ2-3, with 7 bases that match TRBD1. CDR3 length equals 15 residues. In germline, CDR1 is GTSNPN, CDR2 SVGIG (reference sequence). The J segment lost 1 base and the V segment lost 8 bases, leaving 12 bases of the junction unmatched. CDR3 nucleotide sequence: TGTGCCCTCCGTCTGTTGGGACAGCGCACAGATACGCAGTATTTT. It specifies CALRLLGQRTDTQYF.

The chain carries TRBV6-1 and TRBJ2-7; 7 bases are a match to TRBD1. The CDR3 has 14 residues. Trimming took 2 bases from V and 4 from J; bases not matched to a gene: 5. Germline assignment: CDR1 MNHNS and CDR2 SASEGT. As DNA, the CDR3 is TGTGCCAGCAGTGAACAGGGGGTGATATACGAGCAGTACTTC. It is translated as CASSEQGVIYEQYF.

In this sample, this clone turned up once. The chain is built from TRBV5-5 and TRBJ2-5, with D tentatively TRBD1 or TRBD2 (6 bases each). Germline-derived CDR1 and CDR2 are SGHKS and YYEKEE (reference sequence). This CDR3 contains 15 residues. Trimming removed 4 bases at V and 5 bases at J, with 18 bases between. CDR3 amino acids: CASSAPRLGGETQYF. CDR3 sequence (DNA): TGTGCCAGCAGCGCCCCCCGGCTAGGGGGGGAGACCCAGTACTTC.

This rearrangement joins TRBV7-9 to TRBJ1-1, with D hard to call. Germline CDR1 is SEHNR and CDR2 is FQNEAQ (reference sequence). CDR3 length: 14 amino acids. Trimming removed 5 bases from V and 1 base from J, with 11 bases in between. CDR3 sequence (DNA): TGTGCCAGCAGCCTTAGTTATCCGAACACTGAAGCTTTCTTT. Its protein is CASSLSYPNTEAFF.

The rearrangement joins TRBV30 to TRBJ1-1; no clear D. The ends were cut back, 0 bases at V and 5 bases at J, with 10 bases in the middle. In germline, CDR1 is GTSNPN, CDR2 SVGIG (reference sequence). This CDR3 has 13 residues. The DNA for the CDR3 is TGTGCCTGGAGTGTAGGGCTGGCAACTGAAGCTTTCTTT. Its protein is CAWSVGLATEAFF.

The rearrangement links TRBV29-1 to TRBJ2-1; D unclear. Trimming stripped 1 base from V and 5 bases from J, with 15 bases between. Germline CDR1 SQVTM, CDR2 ANQGSEA. The CDR3 length is 15 residues. The CDR3 sequence: CSVEGRLRPNNEQFF. CDR3 sequence (DNA): TGCAGCGTTGAAGGCCGCTTGAGGCCAAACAATGAGCAGTTCTTC.

The table lists this clone with a few counts. V gene TRBV7-7 combines with J gene TRBJ2-5; D is undetermined. CDR1 is SSHAT and CDR2 is FNYEAQ in the germline V gene (reference sequence). CDR3 length equals 15 residues. The V end was cut by 0 bases, the J end by 2 bases, with 10 bases between. The CDR3 spells CASSLAAANQETQYF. CDR3 nucleotides: TGTGCCAGCAGCTTAGCGGCCGCTAATCAAGAGACCCAGTACTTC. Using reference TRBV7-7 and TRBJ2-5 for the parts outside the CDR3, the full variable domain is GAGVSQSPRYKVTKRGQDVTLRCDPISSHATLYWYQQALGQGPEFLTYFNYEAQPDKSGLPSDRFSAERPEGSISTLTIQRTEQRDSAMYRCASSLAAANQETQYFGPGTRLLVL.

This chain uses TRBV7-2 with TRBJ2-5; 12 positions match TRBD2. Germline loops: CDR1 SGHTA, CDR2 FQGNSA. With 1 base clipped from V and 4 bases from J, the junction kept 4 bases outside the gene matches. This CDR3 comprises 16 residues. The CDR3 sequence is CASSLGSSGGVETQYF. In nucleotides, the CDR3 is TGTGCCAGCAGCTTAGGGTCTAGCGGGGGGGTAGAGACCCAGTACTTC.

As to this clone: The same CDR3 also results from other DNA sequences found in this sample. This chain links TRBV6-5 with TRBJ1-5, with D tentatively TRBD1 (6 bases). The ends were cut back, 5 bases at V and 4 bases at J, with 15 bases in the middle. Germline values: CDR1 MNHEY, CDR2 SVGAGI. The CDR3 is 15 residues long. The CDR3 loop is CASSPRGRGNQPQHF. The CDR3 DNA reads TGTGCCAGCAGTCCCAGGGGACGGGGAAATCAGCCCCAGCATTTT.